Below, 13 T cell receptor beta chains from the same sample are listed, as sequenced in a study of memory CD4+ T cells and cytomegalovirus serostatus. The sort gate was single viable CD3+CD4+CD8-CD45RO+ cells for memory CD4+ T cells. The data were produced by immunoSEQ multiplex PCR, yet TCRdb's version contains in-frame clones alone and is incomplete. The sample contains about 56,000 clones, around three quarters of which appear only once. The sample was memory CD4+ T cells from blood. The receptors shown here come from an adult in good health and CMV-seropositive.

The V gene is TRBV5-1, the J gene TRBJ2-1; 13 positions match TRBD2. Germline V gene data show CDR1 as SGHRS and CDR2 as YFSETQ. V shed 6 bases and J 15 bases; nucleotides not matched to a gene: 12. The CDR3 spans 14 residues. The CDR3 is CASTSGTSGDNGFF. In nucleotides, the CDR3 is TGCGCCAGCACTTCCGGGACTAGCGGGGACAATGGGTTCTTC.

The genes are TRBV29-1 and TRBJ2-5; possibly TRBD1 for D (5 bases). CDR1 is SQVTM and CDR2 is ANQGSEA in the germline V gene. The CDR3 runs 13 residues. V lost 1 base to trimming and J lost 2 bases, with 8 bases between them. The CDR3 reads CSVEVGAQETQYF. The DNA of the CDR3 is TGCAGCGTTGAAGTTGGGGCGCAAGAGACCCAGTACTTC.

The chain is built from TRBV7-9 and TRBJ2-5, with 8 positions matching TRBD2. The V segment lost 5 bases and the J segment 5 bases; nucleotides outside the gene matches: 10. CDR1 is SEHNR and CDR2 is FQNEAQ in the germline V gene (reference sequence). CDR3 length: 15 residues. CDR3 sequence (DNA): TGTGCCAGCAGCCCGGGGAGCGGGAGTGGGGAGACCCAGTACTTC. Protein: CASSPGSGSGETQYF.

The CDR3 region is CASKTGGSNQPQHF. The CDR3 DNA sequence: TGTGCCAGCAAAACAGGCGGGAGCAATCAGCCCCAGCATTTT. The gene calls are TRBV28 and TRBJ1-5, with D possibly matching TRBD1 (5 bases). Germline CDR1 reads MDHEN; CDR2 reads SYDVKM. Trimming cost V 7 bases and J 1 base, with 11 bases left between them. The CDR3 has 14 amino acids.

The genes are TRBV19 and TRBJ1-2, with a possible D match to TRBD1 (6 bases). Trimming took 5 bases from V and 10 from J, leaving 14 bases between them. The CDR3 totals 12 residues. Per germline, CDR1 LNHDA and CDR2 SQIVND (reference sequence). The CDR3 is CASSPTGWAYTF. CDR3 bases: TGTGCCAGTAGTCCGACAGGCTGGGCCTACACCTTC.

This chain uses TRBV6-5 with TRBJ1-5, with TRBD1 identical over 8 bases. The CDR3 is made up of 14 amino acids. Trimming cost V 3 bases and J 5 bases; bases outside gene matches: 3. Germline loops: CDR1 MNHEY, CDR2 SVGAGI. The CDR3 nucleotides read TGTGCCAGCAGTTATGGACAGGGCTATCAGCCCCAGCATTTT. Translation gives CASSYGQGYQPQHF.

The chain uses TRBV7-7 and TRBJ2-5, with D perhaps TRBD1 or TRBD2 (5 bases each). This CDR3 contains 14 residues. The germline V gene encodes CDR1 SSHAT and CDR2 FNYEAQ (reference sequence). V lost 5 bases, J lost 0 bases, and 10 bases lay in between. The CDR3 nucleotides are TGTGCCAGCAGCAGGGACGTATACCAAGAGACCCAGTACTTC. The encoded protein is CASSRDVYQETQYF.

This chain uses TRBV7-9 with TRBJ2-1; 8 positions match TRBD2. The CDR3 length is 15 residues. The trim removed 3 bases at V and 8 bases at J, leaving 9 bases unmatched. The germline CDR1 and CDR2 sequences are SEHNR and FQNEAQ (reference sequence). CDR3 nucleotide sequence: TGTGCCAGCAGCTTTGGGAGCGGGAGTCGTGATGAGCAGTTCTTC. It is translated as CASSFGSGSRDEQFF.

V and J are TRBV7-2 and TRBJ2-5; D not certain. In germline, CDR1 is SGHTA, CDR2 FQGNSA. The V end lost 3 bases, the J end lost 6 bases, and 8 bases lay between the germline ends. The CDR3 loop spans 12 amino acids. CDR3 amino acids: CASSLTVQTQYF. CDR3 nucleotides: TGTGCCAGCAGCTTGACCGTTCAGACCCAGTACTTC.

The chain joins TRBV7-9 to TRBJ2-2; perhaps TRBD1 as D (6 bases). The length of the CDR3 is 13 residues. Germline values: CDR1 SEHNR, CDR2 FQNEAQ (reference sequence). V lost 8 bases to trimming and J lost 6 bases, with 13 bases between them. CDR3 coding DNA: TGTGCCAGCCATCCCAGGGGAGCCGGGGAGCTGTTTTTT. The encoded protein is CASHPRGAGELFF.

The V call is TRBV28, the J call TRBJ2-2; 7 positions agree with TRBD1. Germline V lookup: CDR1 MDHEN, CDR2 SYDVKM. V was pared by 6 bases and J by 5 bases, with 3 bases of the junction left unmatched. The CDR3 spans 13 residues. DNA for the CDR3: TGTGCCAGCAGACGACAGGGTACCGGGGAGCTGTTTTTT. Translated: CASRRQGTGELFF.

V is TRBV7-2 and J is TRBJ1-2; tentative D call: TRBD1 (5 bases). The CDR3 runs to 15 residues. Trimming took off 3 bases at V and 8 bases at J, with 19 bases between the two ends. CDR1 is SGHTA, CDR2 FQGNSA, per germline. The CDR3 bases are TGTGCCAGCAGCTTTTTCCGGGGCGAGATGGGCGGCTACACCTTC. Amino acids: CASSFFRGEMGGYTF.

J is TRBJ1-4 and V is TRBV6-6; 8 nucleotides agree with TRBD1. The junction had 2 bases not matched to a gene; V was cut back by 2 bases and J by 6 bases. This CDR3 has 14 amino acids. The germline gives CDR1 MNHNY, CDR2 SVGAGI (reference sequence). The CDR3 DNA follows: TGTGCCAGCAGTTACGTGACAGGGGATGAAAAACTGTTTTTT. This translates into CASSYVTGDEKLFF.